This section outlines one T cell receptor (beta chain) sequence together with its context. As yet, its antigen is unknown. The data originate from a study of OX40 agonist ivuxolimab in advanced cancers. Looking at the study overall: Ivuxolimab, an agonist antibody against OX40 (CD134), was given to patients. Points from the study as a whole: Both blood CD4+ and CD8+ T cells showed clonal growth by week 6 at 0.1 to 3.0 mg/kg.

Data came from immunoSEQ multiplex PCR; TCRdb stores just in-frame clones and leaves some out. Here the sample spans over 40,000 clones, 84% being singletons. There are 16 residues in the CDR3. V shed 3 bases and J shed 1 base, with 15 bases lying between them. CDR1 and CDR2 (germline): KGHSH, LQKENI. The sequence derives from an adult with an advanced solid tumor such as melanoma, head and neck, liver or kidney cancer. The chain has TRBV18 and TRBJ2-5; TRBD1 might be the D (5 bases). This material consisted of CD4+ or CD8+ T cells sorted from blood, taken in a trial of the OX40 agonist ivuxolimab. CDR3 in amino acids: CASSPSPLRGQETQYF. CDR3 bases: TGTGCCAGCTCACCTTCACCCCTAAGGGGCCAAGAGACCCAGTACTTC.